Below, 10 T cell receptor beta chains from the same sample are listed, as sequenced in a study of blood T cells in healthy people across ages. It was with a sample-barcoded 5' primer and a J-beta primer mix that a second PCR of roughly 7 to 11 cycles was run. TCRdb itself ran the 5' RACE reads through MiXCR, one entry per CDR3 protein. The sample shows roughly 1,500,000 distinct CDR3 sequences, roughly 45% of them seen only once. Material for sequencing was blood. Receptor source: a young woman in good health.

CDR3 sequence reads: CASSYVGFGVSGSSYNEQFF. In DNA, the CDR3 is TGTGCCAGCAGTTACGTGGGGTTCGGTGTTAGCGGGAGCTCCTACAATGAGCAGTTCTTC. The chain employs TRBV6-5 and TRBJ2-1, with 9 positions matching TRBD2. Germline CDR1 MNHEY, CDR2 SVGAGI. The J segment lost 0 bases and the V segment lost 2 bases, leaving 14 bases of the junction unmatched. The CDR3 runs to 20 residues.

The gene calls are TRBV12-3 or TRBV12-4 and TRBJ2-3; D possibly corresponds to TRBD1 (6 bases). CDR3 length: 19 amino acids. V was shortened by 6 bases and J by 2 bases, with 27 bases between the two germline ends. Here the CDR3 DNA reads TGTGCCAGCAGCCTGAACAGGGAGTTCGGGTCAGGAATCACAGATACGCAGTATTTT. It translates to CASSLNREFGSGITDTQYF.

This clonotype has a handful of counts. The CDR3 spells CASSYPPGQGIYEQYF. In DNA, the CDR3 is TGTGCCAGCAGCTACCCCCCGGGACAGGGGATTTACGAGCAGTACTTC. The chain links TRBV4-2 to TRBJ2-7, with 10 bases aligning to TRBD1. Germline-derived CDR1 and CDR2 are LGHNA and YNFKEQ. The CDR3 spans 16 residues. V lost 5 bases, J lost 4 bases, and 11 bases stayed unmatched.

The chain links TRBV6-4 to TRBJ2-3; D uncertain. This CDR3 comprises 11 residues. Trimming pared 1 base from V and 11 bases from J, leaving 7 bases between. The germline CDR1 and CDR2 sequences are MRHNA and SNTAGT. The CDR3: CASSDWIRQYF. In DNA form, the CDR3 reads TGTGCCAGCAGTGACTGGATCCGGCAGTATTTT.

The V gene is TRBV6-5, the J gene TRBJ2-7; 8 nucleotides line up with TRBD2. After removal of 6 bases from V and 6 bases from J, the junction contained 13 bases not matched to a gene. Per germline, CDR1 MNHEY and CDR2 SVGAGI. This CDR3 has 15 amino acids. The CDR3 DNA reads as TGTGCCAGCAGGCCTTCCAGCGGGAGTAACGGCGAGCAGTACTTC. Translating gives CASRPSSGSNGEQYF.

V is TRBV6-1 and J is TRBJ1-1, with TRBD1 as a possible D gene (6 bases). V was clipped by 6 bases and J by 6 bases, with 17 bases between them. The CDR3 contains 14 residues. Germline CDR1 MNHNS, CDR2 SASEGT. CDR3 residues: CASRGTGIVSEAFF. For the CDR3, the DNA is TGTGCCAGCAGAGGAACAGGGATTGTCTCTGAAGCTTTCTTT.

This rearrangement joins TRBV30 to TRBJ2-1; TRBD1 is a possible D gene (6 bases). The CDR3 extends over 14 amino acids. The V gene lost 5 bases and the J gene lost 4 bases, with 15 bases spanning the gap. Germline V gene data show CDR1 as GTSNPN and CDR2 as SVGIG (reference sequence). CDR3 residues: CAWVTGHPYNEQFF. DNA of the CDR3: TGTGCCTGGGTGACGGGACACCCATACAATGAGCAGTTCTTC.

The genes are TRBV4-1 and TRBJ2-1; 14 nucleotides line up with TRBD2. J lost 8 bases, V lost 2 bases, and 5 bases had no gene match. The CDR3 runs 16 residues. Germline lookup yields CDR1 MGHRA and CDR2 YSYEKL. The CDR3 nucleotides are TGCGCCAGCAGCCAACCCGGGACTAGCGGGAGCTATGAGCAGTTCTTC. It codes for CASSQPGTSGSYEQFF.

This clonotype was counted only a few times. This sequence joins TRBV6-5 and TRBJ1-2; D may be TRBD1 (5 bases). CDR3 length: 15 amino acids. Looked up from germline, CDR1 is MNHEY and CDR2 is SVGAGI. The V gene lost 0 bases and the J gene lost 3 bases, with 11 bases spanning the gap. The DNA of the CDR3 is TGTGCCAGCAGTTACTCTGGCGGGGGGGACTATGGCTACACCTTC. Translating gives CASSYSGGGDYGYTF.

CDR3 amino acids: CASSQTQGVSTDTQYF. In DNA form, the CDR3 reads TGCGCCAGCAGCCAAACACAGGGGGTCAGCACAGATACGCAGTATTTT. The rearrangement joins TRBV4-1 to TRBJ2-3, with 8 bases lining up with TRBD1. Unmatched junction bases numbered 4, after V lost 2 bases and J lost 0 bases. The germline gives CDR1 MGHRA, CDR2 YSYEKL. The CDR3 loop spans 16 amino acids.